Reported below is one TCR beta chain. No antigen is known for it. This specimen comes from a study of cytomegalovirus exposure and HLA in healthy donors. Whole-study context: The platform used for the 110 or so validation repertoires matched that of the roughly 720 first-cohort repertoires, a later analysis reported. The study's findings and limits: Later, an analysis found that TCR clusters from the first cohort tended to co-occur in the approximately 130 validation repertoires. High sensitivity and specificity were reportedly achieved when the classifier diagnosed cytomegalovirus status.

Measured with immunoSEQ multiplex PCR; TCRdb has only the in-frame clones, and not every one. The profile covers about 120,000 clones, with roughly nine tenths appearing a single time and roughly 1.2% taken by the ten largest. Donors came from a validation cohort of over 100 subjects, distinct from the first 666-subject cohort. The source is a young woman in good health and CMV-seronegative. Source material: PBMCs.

CDR3 nucleotide sequence: TGTGCCATCAGTGAGAAGCGGGGGGACCACAATGAGCAGTTCTTC. Its protein is CAISEKRGDHNEQFF. The rearrangement joins TRBV10-3 to TRBJ2-1; TRBD2 aligns across 9 bases. Germline V gene sequence: CDR1 ENHRY, CDR2 SYGVKD. CDR3 size: 15 residues. J was trimmed by 5 bases and V by 2 bases; bases with no gene match: 4.